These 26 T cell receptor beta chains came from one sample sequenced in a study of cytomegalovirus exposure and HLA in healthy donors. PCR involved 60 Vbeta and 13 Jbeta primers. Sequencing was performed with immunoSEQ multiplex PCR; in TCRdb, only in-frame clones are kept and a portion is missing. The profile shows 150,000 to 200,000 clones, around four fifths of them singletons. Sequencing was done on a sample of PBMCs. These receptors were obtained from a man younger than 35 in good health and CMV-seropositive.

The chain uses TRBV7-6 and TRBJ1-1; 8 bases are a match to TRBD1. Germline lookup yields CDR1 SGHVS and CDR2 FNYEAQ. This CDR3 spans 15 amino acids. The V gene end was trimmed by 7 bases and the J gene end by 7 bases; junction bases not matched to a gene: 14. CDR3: CASIPGQALSGEAFF. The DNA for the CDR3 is TGTGCCAGCATACCGGGACAGGCCCTTTCTGGTGAAGCTTTCTTT.

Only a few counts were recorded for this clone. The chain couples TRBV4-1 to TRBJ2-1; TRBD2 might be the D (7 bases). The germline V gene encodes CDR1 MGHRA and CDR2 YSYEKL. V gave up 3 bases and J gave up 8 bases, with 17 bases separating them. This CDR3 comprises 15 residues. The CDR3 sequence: CASSQRGGPGDEQFF. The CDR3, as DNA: TGCGCCAGCAGCCAGAGGGGGGGGCCCGGCGATGAGCAGTTCTTC.

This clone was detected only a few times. The CDR3 is CASSSRSAGGETQYF. The CDR3 bases are TGTGCCAGCTCATCTCGGTCAGCGGGAGGCGAGACCCAGTACTTC. V is TRBV18 and J is TRBJ2-5; 9 nucleotides match TRBD2. V was clipped by 5 bases and J by 5 bases; unmatched bases: 9. Germline values: CDR1 KGHSH, CDR2 LQKENI. This CDR3 has 15 amino acids. Variable domain in full (rest from reference TRBV18 and TRBJ2-5): NAGVMQNPRHLVRRRGQEARLRCSPMKGHSHVYWYRQLPEEGLKFMVYLQKENIIDESGMPKERFSAEFPKEGPSILRIQQVVRGDSAAYFCASSSRSAGGETQYFGPGTRLLVL.

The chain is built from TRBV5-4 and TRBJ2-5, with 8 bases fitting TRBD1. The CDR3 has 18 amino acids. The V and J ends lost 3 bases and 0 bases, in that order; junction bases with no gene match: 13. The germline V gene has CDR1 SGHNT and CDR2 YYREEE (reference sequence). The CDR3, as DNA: TGTGCCAGCAGCTCCGATCCTCGCGACAGGGGATACCAAGAGACCCAGTACTTC. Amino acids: CASSSDPRDRGYQETQYF.

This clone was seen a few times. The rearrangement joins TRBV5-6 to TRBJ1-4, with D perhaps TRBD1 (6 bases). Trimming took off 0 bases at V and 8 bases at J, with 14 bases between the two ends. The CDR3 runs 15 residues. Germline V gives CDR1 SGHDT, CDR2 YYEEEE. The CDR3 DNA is TGTGCCAGCAGCTTGGCCGCGGGGGCTGTGGAAAAACTGTTTTTT. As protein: CASSLAAGAVEKLFF.

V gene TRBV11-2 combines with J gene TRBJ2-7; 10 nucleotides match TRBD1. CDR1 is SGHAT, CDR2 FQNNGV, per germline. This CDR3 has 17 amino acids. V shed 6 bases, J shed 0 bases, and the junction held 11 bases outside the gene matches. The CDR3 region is CASRLPGQGLSSYEQYF. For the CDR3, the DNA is TGTGCCAGCAGGCTACCGGGACAGGGGTTAAGCTCCTACGAGCAGTACTTC.

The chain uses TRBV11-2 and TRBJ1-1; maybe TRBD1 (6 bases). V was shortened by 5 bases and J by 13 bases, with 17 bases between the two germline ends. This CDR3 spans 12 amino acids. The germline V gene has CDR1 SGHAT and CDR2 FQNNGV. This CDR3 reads CASSRNRDLDFF. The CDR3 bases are TGTGCCAGCAGCCGAAACAGGGATCTTGATTTCTTT.

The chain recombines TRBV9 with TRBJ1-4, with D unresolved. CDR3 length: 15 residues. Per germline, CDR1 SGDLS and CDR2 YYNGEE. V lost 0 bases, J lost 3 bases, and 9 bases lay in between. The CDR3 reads CASSVDGSANEKLFF. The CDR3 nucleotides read TGTGCCAGCAGCGTAGATGGGAGTGCTAATGAAAAACTGTTTTTT.

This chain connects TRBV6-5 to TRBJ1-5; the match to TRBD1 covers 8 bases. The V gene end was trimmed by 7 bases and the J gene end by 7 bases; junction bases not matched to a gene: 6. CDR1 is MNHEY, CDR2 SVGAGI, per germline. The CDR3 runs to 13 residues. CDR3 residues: CASTQGARQPQHF. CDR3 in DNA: TGTGCCAGCACTCAGGGGGCGCGACAGCCCCAGCATTTT.

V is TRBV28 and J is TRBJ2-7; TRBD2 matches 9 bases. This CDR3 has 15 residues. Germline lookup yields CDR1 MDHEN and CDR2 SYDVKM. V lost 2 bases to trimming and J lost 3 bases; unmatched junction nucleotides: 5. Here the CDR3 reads CASSLQLAGNYEQYF. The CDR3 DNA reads TGTGCCAGCAGTTTACAACTAGCGGGCAACTACGAGCAGTACTTC.

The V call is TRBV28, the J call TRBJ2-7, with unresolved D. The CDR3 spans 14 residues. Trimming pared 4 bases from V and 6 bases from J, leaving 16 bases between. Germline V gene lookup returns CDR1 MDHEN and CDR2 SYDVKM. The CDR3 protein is CASSSLGWATEQYF. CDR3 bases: TGTGCCAGCAGTTCGCTTGGGTGGGCCACCGAGCAGTACTTC.

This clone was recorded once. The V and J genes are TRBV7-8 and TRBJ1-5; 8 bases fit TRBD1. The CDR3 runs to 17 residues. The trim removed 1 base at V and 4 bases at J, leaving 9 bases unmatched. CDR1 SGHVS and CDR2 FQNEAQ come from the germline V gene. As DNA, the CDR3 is TGTGCCAGCAGCTTAGAGTTGTGGGGACAGGTTAATCAGCCCCAGCATTTT. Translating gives CASSLELWGQVNQPQHF.

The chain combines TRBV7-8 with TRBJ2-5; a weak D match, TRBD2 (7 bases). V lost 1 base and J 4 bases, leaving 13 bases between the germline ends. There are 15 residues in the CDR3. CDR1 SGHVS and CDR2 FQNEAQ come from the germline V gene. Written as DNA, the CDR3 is TGTGCCAGCAGCTTAGGGTGGGGGGGCTTAGAGACCCAGTACTTC. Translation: CASSLGWGGLETQYF.

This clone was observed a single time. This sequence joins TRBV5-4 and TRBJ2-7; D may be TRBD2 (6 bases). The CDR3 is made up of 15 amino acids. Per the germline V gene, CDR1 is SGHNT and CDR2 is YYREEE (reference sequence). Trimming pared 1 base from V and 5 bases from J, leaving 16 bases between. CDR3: CASSLSSKRAHEQYF. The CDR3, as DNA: TGTGCCAGCAGCTTGAGTTCGAAGCGGGCCCACGAGCAGTACTTC.

DNA of the CDR3: TGCGCCAGCAGCCAGGACGGGGGGCTCCTCTCTGGGGCCAACGTCCTGACTTTC. Its translation is CASSQDGGLLSGANVLTF. The J gene is TRBJ2-6, the V gene TRBV4-3, with D tentatively TRBD2 (7 bases). This CDR3 is built from 18 residues. V was cut by 3 bases and J by 0 bases, with 15 bases left in between. Germline CDR1 reads LGHNA; CDR2 reads YSLEER.

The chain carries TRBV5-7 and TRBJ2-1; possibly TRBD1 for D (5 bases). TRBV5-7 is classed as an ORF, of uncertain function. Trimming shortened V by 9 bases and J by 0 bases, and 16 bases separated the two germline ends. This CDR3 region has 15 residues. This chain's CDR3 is CANPQGATSYNEQFF. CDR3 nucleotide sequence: TGTGCCAACCCCCAAGGGGCTACCTCCTACAATGAGCAGTTCTTC.

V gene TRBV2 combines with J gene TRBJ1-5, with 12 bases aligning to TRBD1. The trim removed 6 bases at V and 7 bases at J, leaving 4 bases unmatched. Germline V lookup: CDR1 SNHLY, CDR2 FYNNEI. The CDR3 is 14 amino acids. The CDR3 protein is CASRGTGGGQPQHF. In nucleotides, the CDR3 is TGTGCCAGCAGGGGGACAGGGGGCGGACAGCCCCAGCATTTT.

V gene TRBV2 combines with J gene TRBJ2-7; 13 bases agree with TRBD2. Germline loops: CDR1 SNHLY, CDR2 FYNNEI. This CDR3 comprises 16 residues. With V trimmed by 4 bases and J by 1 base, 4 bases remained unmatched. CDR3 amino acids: CASSGTSGSRSYEQYF. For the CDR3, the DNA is TGTGCCAGCAGTGGGACTAGCGGGAGTCGTTCCTACGAGCAGTACTTC.

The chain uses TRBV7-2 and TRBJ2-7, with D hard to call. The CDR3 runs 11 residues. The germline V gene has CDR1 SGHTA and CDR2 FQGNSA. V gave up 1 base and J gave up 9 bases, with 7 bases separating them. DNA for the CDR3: TGTGCCAGCAGCTTAGGCGATCGGCAGTACTTC. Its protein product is CASSLGDRQYF.

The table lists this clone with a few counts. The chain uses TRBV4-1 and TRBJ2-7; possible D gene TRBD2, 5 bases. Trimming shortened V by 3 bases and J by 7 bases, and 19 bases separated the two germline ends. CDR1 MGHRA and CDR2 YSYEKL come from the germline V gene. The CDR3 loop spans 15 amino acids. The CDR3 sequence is CASSQLLTLVEEQYF. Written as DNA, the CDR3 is TGCGCCAGCAGCCAGCTTCTGACACTAGTGGAGGAGCAGTACTTC.

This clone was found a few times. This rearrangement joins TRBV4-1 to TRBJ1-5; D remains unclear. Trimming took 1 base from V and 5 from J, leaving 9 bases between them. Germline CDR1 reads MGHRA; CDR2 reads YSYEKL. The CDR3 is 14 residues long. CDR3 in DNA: TGCGCCAGCAGCCAAGTTGGGGAGTATCAGCCCCAGCATTTT. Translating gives CASSQVGEYQPQHF.

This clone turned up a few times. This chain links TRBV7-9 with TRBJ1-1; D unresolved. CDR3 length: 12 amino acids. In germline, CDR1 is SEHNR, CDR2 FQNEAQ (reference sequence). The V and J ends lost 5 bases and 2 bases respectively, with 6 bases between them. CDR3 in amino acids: CASSQINTEAFF. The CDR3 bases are TGTGCCAGCAGCCAGATTAACACTGAAGCTTTCTTT.

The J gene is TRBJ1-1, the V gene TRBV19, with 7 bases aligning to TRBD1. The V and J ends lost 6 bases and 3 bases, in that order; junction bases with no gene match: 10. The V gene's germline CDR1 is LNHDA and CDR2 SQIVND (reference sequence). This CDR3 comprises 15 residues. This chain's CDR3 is CASRRQGTLDTEAFF. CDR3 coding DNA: TGTGCCAGTAGACGACAGGGAACTCTGGACACTGAAGCTTTCTTT. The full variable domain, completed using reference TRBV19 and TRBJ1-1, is DGGITQSPKYLFRKEGQNVTLSCEQNLNHDAMYWYRQDPGQGLRLIYYSQIVNDFQKGDIAEGYSVSREKKESFPLTVTSAQKNPTAFYLCASRRQGTLDTEAFFGQGTRLTVV.

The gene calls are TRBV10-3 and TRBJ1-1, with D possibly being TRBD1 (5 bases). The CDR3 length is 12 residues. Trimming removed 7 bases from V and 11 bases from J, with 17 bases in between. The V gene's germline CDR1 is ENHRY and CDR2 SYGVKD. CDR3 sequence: CAITSGEAGAFF. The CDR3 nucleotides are TGTGCCATCACGTCTGGGGAGGCAGGGGCTTTCTTT.

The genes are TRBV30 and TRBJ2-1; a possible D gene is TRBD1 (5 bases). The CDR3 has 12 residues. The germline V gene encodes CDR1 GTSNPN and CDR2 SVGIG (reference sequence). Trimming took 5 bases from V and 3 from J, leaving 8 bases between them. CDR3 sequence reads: CAWDSFYNEQFF. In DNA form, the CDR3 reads TGTGCCTGGGACAGTTTCTACAATGAGCAGTTCTTC.

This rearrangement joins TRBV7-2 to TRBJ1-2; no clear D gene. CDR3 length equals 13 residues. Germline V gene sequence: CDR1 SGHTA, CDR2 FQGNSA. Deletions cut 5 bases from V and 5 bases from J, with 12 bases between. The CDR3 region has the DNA TGTGCCAGCAGCGGCGGAGGACGTTATGGCTACACCTTC. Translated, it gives CASSGGGRYGYTF.